This T cell receptor beta chain was identified in a study of shared clonotypes between healthy human individuals. Overall study findings and caveats: An expected dependence of interdonor clonotype sharing on sequencing depth was noted.

Comments on this clone: No antigen is known for it.

The study drew its donors from healthy HIV-negative adults without recent acute infections or vaccinations. Only Caucasian adults living in Nashville, Tennessee made up the donor group. It was roughly 88 million PBMCs that unsorted samples used for genomic DNA. CDR3 size: 12 residues. Germline values: CDR1 MDHEN, CDR2 SYDVKM. Assay: immunoSEQ multiplex PCR; the TCRdb copy retains only in-frame clones and omits some. This sample carries 400,000 to 500,000 clones, 76% of them seen once, and the ten largest clones take 10% to 15%. This clonotype was sampled from a woman in her thirties or forties in good health. Some clones in this sample may be carry-over from other donors' samples. The sequencing sample was made of PBMCs. The V call is TRBV28, the J call TRBJ2-3; the D gene is possibly TRBD2 (6 bases). The CDR3 DNA is TGTGCTTCTGGGGGGAATACAGATACGCAGTATTTT. Its protein is CASGGNTDTQYF.